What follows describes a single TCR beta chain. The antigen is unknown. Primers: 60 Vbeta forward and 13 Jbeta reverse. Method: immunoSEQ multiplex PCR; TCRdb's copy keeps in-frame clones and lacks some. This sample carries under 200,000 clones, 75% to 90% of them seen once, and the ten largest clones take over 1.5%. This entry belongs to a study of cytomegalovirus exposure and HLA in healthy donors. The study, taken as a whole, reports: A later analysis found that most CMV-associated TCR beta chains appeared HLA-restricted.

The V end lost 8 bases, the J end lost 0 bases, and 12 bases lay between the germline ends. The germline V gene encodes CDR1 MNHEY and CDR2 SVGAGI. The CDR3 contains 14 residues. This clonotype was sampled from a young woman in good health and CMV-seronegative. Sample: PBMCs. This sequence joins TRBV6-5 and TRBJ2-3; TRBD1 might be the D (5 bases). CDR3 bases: TGTGCCAGCTCAGGGCGGATTAGCACAGATACGCAGTATTTT. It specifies CASSGRISTDTQYF.